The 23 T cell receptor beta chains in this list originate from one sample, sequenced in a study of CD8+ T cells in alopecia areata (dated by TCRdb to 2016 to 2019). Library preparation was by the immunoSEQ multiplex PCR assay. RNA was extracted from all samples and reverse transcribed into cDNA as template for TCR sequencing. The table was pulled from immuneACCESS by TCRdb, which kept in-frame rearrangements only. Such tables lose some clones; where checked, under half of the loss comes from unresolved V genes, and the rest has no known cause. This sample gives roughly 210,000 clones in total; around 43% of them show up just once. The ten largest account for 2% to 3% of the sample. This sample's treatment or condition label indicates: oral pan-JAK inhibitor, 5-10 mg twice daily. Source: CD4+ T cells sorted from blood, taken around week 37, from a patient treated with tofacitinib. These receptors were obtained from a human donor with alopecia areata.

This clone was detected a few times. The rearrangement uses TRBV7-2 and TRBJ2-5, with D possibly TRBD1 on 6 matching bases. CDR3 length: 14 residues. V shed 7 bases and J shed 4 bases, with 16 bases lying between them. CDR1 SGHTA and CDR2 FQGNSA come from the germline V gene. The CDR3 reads CASKLGAIPETQYF. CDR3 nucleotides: TGTGCCAGCAAACTGGGGGCCATCCCAGAGACCCAGTACTTC.

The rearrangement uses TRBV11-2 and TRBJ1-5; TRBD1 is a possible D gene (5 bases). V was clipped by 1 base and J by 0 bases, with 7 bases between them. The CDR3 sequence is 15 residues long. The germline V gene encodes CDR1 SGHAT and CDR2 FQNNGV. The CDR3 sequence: CASSLGQGSNQPQHF. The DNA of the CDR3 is TGTGCCAGCAGCTTAGGGCAGGGTAGCAATCAGCCCCAGCATTTT.

DNA of the CDR3: TGTGCCTGGAAGAGCTCCCCCCCCGGGGAGCTGTTTTTT. Protein product: CAWKSSPPGELFF. V is TRBV30 and J is TRBJ2-2; D ambiguous. The CDR3 sequence is 13 residues long. Germline V gives CDR1 GTSNPN, CDR2 SVGIG (reference sequence). V was shortened by 4 bases and J by 6 bases, with 12 bases between the two germline ends.

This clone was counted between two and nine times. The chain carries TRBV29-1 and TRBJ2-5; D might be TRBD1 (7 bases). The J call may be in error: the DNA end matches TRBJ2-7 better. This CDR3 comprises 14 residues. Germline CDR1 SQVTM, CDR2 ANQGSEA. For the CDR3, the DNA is TGCAGCGTTGTTAGGGACAGCCGAGCGGGCGAGCAGTACTTC. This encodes CSVVRDSRAGEQYF.

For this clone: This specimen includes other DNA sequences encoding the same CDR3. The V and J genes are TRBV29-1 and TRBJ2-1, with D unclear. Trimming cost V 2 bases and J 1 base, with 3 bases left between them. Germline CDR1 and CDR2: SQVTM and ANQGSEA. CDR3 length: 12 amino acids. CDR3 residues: CSVERSYNEQFF. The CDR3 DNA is TGCAGCGTTGAACGGTCCTACAATGAGCAGTTCTTC.

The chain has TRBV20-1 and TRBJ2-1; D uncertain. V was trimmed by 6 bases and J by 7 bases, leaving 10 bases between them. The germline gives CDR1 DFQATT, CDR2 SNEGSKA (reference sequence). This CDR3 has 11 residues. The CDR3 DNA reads TGCAGTGCCGTGATAAGGAATGAGCAGTTCTTC. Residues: CSAVIRNEQFF.

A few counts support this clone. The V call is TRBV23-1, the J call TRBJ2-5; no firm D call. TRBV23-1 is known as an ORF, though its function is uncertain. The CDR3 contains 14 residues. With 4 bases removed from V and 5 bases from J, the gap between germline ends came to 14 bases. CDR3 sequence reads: CASSPPSAGETQYF. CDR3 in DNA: TGCGCCAGCAGTCCCCCCTCAGCTGGGGAGACCCAGTACTTC.

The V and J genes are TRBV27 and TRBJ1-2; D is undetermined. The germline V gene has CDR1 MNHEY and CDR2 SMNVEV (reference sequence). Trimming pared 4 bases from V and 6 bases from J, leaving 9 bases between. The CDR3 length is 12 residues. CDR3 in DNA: TGTGCCAGCAGTTCACCTTGGGATGGCTACACCTTC. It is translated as CASSSPWDGYTF.

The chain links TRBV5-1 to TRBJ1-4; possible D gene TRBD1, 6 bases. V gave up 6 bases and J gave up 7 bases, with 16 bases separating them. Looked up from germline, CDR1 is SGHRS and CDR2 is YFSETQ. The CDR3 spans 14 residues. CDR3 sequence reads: CASTPTGFSEKLFF. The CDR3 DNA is TGCGCCAGCACACCAACAGGGTTTAGTGAAAAACTGTTTTTT.

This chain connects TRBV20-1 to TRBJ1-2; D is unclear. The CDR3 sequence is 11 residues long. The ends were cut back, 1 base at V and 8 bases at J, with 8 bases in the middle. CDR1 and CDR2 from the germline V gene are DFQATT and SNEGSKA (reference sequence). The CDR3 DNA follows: TGCAGTGCTAGAGGAGATCGCGGCTACACCTTC. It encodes CSARGDRGYTF.

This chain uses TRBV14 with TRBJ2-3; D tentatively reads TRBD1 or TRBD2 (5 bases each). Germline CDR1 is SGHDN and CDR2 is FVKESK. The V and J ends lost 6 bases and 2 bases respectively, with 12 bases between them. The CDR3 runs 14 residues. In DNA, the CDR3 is TGTGCCAGCAGTCGGGACCTACACACAGATACGCAGTATTTT. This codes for CASSRDLHTDTQYF.

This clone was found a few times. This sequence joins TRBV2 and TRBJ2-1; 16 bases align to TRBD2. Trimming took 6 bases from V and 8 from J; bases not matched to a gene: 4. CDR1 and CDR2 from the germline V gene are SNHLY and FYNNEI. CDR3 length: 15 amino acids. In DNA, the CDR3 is TGTGCCAGCAGGGGACTAGCGGGAGGGCGAGATGAGCAGTTCTTC. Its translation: CASRGLAGGRDEQFF.

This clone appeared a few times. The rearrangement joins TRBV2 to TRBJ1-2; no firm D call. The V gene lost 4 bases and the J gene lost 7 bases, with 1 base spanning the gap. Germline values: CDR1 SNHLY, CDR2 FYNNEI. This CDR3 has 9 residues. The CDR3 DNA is TGTGCCAGCAGTGGTGGCTACACCTTC. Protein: CASSGGYTF.

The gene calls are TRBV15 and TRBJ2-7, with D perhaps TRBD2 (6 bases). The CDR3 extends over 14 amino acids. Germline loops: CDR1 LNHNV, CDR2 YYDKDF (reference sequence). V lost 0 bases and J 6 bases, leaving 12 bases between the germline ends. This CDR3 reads CATSRDRGAGEQYF. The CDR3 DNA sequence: TGTGCCACCAGCAGAGATCGTGGAGCGGGCGAGCAGTACTTC.

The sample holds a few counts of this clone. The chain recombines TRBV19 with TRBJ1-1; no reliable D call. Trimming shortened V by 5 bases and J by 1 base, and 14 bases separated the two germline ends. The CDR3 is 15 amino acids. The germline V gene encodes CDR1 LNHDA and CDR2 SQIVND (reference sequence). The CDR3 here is CASSPLPSANTEAFF. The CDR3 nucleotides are TGTGCCAGTAGTCCCCTGCCTAGTGCGAACACTGAAGCTTTCTTT.

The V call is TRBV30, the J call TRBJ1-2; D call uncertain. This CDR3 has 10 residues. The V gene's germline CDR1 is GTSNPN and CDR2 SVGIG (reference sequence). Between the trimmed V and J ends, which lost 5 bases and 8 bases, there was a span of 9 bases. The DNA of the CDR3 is TGTGCCTGGGGCTTACGAGGCTACACCTTC. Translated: CAWGLRGYTF. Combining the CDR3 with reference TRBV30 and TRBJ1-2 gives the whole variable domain SQTIHQWPATLVQPVGSPLSLECTVEGTSNPNLYWYRQAAGRGLQLLFYSVGIGQISSEVPQNLSASRPQDRQFILSSKKLLLSDSGFYLCAWGLRGYTFGSGTRLTVV.

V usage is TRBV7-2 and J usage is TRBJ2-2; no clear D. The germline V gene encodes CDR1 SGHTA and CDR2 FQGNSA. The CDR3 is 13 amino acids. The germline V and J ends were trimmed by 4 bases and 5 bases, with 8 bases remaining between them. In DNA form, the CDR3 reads TGTGCCAGCAGCTCGATACGGACCGGGGAGCTGTTTTTT. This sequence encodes CASSSIRTGELFF.

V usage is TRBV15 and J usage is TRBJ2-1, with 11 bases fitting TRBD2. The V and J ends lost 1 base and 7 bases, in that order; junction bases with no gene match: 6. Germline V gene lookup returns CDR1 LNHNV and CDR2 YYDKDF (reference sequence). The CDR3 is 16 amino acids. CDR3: CATSRARLAGRNEQFF. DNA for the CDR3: TGTGCCACCAGCAGAGCACGACTAGCGGGAAGGAATGAGCAGTTCTTC.

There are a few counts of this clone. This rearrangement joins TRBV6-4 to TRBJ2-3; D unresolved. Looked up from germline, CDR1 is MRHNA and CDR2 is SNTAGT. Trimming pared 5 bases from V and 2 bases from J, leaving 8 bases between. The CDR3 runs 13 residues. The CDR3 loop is CASSRDLTDTQYF. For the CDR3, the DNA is TGTGCCAGCAGTAGAGACCTCACAGATACGCAGTATTTT.

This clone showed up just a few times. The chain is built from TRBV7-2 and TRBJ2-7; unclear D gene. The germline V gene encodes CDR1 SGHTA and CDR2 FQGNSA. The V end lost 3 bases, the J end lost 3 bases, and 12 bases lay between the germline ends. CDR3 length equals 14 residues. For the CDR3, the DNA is TGTGCCAGCAGCTTTCGGAACGGTGGCTACGAGCAGTACTTC. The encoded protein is CASSFRNGGYEQYF.

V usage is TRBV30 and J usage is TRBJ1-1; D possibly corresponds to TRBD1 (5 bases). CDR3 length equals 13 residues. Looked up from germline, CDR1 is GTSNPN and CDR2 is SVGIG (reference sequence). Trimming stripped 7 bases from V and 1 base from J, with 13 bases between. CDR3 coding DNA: TGTGCCTCTTCCCGGGGGAGGAACACTGAAGCTTTCTTT. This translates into CASSRGRNTEAFF. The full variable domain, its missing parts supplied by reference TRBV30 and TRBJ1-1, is SQTIHQWPATLVQPVGSPLSLECTVEGTSNPNLYWYRQAAGRGLQLLFYSVGIGQISSEVPQNLSASRPQDRQFILSSKKLLLSDSGFYLCASSRGRNTEAFFGQGTRLTVV.

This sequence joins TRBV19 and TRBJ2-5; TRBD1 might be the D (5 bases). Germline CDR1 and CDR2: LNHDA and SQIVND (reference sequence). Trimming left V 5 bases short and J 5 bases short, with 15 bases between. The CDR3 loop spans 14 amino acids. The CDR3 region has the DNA TGTGCCAGTAGTGTTGACAGAGGAGTGGAGACCCAGTACTTC. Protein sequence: CASSVDRGVETQYF.

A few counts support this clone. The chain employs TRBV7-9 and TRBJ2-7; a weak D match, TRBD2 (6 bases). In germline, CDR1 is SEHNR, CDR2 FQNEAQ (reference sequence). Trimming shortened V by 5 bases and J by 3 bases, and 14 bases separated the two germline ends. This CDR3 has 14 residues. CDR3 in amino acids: CASSVLPEGYEQYF. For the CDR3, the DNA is TGTGCCAGCAGCGTTCTGCCGGAGGGCTACGAGCAGTACTTC.